Shown below are 9 T cell receptor beta chains from a single sample sequenced in a study of blood T cell repertoires in COVID-19. The protocol was immunoSEQ multiplex PCR, while the TCRdb copy is restricted to in-frame clones and leaves out a portion. The data show about 670,000 clones, around 89% seen once. The sequenced sample was peripheral blood. The receptors come from a woman younger than 35 with acute or convalescent COVID-19.

The rearrangement links TRBV25-1 to TRBJ2-3; 7 bases fit TRBD2. With V trimmed by 4 bases and J by 0 bases, 4 bases remained unmatched. Germline CDR1 MGHDK, CDR2 SYGVNS. There are 15 residues in the CDR3. DNA for the CDR3: TGTGCCAGCAGTGTTAGCGGGTGGAGCACAGATACGCAGTATTTT. As protein: CASSVSGWSTDTQYF.

The CDR3 DNA sequence: TGTGCCAGCAGCCCGAAGTCAGTGTGGTCAGGAAACACCATATATTTT. The encoded protein is CASSPKSVWSGNTIYF. This chain connects TRBV5-8 to TRBJ1-3; D remains unclear. This CDR3 is 16 amino acids long. Per the germline V gene, CDR1 is SGHTS and CDR2 is YDEGEE. Trimming removed 4 bases from V and 4 bases from J, with 18 bases in between.

J is TRBJ1-2 and V is TRBV19; 12 bases are a match to TRBD1. V gave up 7 bases and J gave up 0 bases; unmatched junction bases: 18. Germline loops: CDR1 LNHDA, CDR2 SQIVND (reference sequence). The CDR3 loop spans 20 amino acids. The CDR3 reads CASMRTPGQGALRANYGYTF. Written as DNA, the CDR3 is TGTGCCAGTATGAGGACTCCGGGACAGGGGGCTTTGAGAGCTAACTATGGCTACACCTTC.

The chain carries TRBV5-6 and TRBJ1-3; possible D gene TRBD1, 5 bases. The CDR3 is made up of 13 amino acids. Per germline, CDR1 SGHDT and CDR2 YYEEEE. Deletions cut 0 bases from V and 4 bases from J, with 5 bases between. The CDR3 loop reads CASSLGTGNTIYF. CDR3 nucleotide sequence: TGTGCCAGCAGCTTGGGGACAGGAAACACCATATATTTT.

The chain couples TRBV5-6 to TRBJ1-6, with 9 bases lining up with TRBD1. Looked up from germline, CDR1 is SGHDT and CDR2 is YYEEEE. The ends lost 4 bases at V and 11 bases at J; junction bases unmatched: 10. There are 15 residues in the CDR3. CDR3 region: CASSLRTGVATPLHF. CDR3 coding DNA: TGTGCCAGCAGCCTCCGGACAGGGGTGGCGACACCCCTCCACTTT. The full variable domain, its missing parts supplied by reference TRBV5-6 and TRBJ1-6, is DAGVTQSPTHLIKTRGQQVTLRCSPKSGHDTVSWYQQALGQGPQFIFQYYEEEERQRGNFPDRFSGHQFPNYSSELNVNALLLGDSALYLCASSLRTGVATPLHFGNGTRLTVT.

The CDR3 DNA reads as TGTGCCAGCAGCTCTAGCGGGGGCACAGATACGCAGTATTTT. Encoded protein: CASSSSGGTDTQYF. This sequence joins TRBV7-9 and TRBJ2-3; 9 bases are shared with TRBD2. This CDR3 contains 14 residues. V lost 4 bases and J lost 1; bases outside the gene matches: 0. In germline, CDR1 is SEHNR, CDR2 FQNEAQ (reference sequence). The full variable domain, its missing parts supplied by reference TRBV7-9 and TRBJ2-3, is DTGVSQNPRHKITKRGQNVTFRCDPISEHNRLYWYRQTLGQGPEFLTYFQNEAQLEKSRLLSDRFSAERPKGSFSTLEIQRTEQGDSAMYLCASSSSGGTDTQYFGPGTRLTVL.

The chain uses TRBV9 and TRBJ1-1, with 8 bases fitting TRBD1. Losses at the gene ends were 3 bases for V and 5 bases for J; bases not matched to a gene: 6. The CDR3 has 14 amino acids. Per germline, CDR1 SGDLS and CDR2 YYNGEE. CDR3 bases: TGTGCCAGCAGCGCCAACAGGGGGGGAACTGAAGCTTTCTTT. It translates to CASSANRGGTEAFF.

Regarding this clone: Other DNA variants within this sample encode the same CDR3. This chain uses TRBV28 with TRBJ1-2; 9 bases line up with TRBD1. CDR1 and CDR2 from the germline V gene are MDHEN and SYDVKM. V lost 3 bases and J lost 8; bases outside the gene matches: 4. This CDR3 contains 13 residues. CDR3 sequence (DNA): TGTGCCAGCAGTTTCGGGACAGGGTACGGCTACACCTTC. As protein: CASSFGTGYGYTF.

CDR3 nucleotide sequence: TGTGCCAGCAGCCAGGGACAGAGCACAGATACGCAGTATTTT. This gives the protein CASSQGQSTDTQYF. The chain combines TRBV14 with TRBJ2-3, with TRBD1 matching over 7 bases. There are 14 residues in the CDR3. J was trimmed by 0 bases and V by 3 bases; bases with no gene match: 0. Germline V gene sequence: CDR1 SGHDN, CDR2 FVKESK.